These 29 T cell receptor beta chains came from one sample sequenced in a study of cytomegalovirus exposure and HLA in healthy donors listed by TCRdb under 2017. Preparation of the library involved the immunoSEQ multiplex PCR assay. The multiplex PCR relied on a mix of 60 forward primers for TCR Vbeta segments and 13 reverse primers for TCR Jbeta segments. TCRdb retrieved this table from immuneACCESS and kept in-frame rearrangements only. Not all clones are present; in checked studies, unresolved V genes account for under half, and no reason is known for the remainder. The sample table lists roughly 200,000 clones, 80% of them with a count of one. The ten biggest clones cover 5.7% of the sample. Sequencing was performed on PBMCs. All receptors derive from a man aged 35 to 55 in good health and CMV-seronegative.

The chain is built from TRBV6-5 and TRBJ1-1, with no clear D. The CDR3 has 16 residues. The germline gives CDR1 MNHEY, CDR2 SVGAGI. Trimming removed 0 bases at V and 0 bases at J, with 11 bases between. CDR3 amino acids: CASSYSYGRMNTEAFF. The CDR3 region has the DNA TGTGCCAGCAGTTACTCGTATGGCAGAATGAACACTGAAGCTTTCTTT.

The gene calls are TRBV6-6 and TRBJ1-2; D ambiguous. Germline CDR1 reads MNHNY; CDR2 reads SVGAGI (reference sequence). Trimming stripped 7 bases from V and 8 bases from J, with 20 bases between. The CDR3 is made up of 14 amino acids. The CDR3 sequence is CASNSVRGTRGYTF. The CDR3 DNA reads TGTGCCAGCAACTCGGTCCGGGGTACTAGAGGCTACACCTTC.

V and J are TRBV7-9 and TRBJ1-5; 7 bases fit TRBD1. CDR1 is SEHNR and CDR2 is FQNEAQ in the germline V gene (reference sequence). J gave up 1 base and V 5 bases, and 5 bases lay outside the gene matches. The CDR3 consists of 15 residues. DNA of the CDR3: TGTGCCAGCAGCCGGACAGGCGCGAGCAATCAGCCCCAGCATTTT. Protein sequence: CASSRTGASNQPQHF. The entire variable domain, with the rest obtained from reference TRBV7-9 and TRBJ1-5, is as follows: DTGVSQNPRHKITKRGQNVTFRCDPISEHNRLYWYRQTLGQGPEFLTYFQNEAQLEKSRLLSDRFSAERPKGSFSTLEIQRTEQGDSAMYLCASSRTGASNQPQHFGDGTRLSIL.

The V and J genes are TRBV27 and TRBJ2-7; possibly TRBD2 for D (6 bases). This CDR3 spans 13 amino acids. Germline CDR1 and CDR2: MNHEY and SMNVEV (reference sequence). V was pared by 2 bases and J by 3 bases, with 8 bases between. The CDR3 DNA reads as TGTGCCAGCAGTTTAGCGGGAAACTACGAGCAGTACTTC. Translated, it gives CASSLAGNYEQYF.

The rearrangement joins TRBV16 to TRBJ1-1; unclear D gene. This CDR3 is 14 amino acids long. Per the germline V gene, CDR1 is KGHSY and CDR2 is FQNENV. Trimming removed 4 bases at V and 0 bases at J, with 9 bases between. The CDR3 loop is CASSLNPVNTEAFF. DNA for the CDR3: TGTGCCAGCAGCCTAAACCCAGTGAACACTGAAGCTTTCTTT.

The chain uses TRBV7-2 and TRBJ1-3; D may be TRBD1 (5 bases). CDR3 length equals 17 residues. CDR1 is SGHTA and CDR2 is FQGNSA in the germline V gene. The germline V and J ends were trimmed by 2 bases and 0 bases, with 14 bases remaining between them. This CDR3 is CASSLRGLGFSGNTIYF. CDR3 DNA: TGTGCCAGCAGCTTAAGGGGATTGGGGTTCTCTGGAAACACCATATATTTT.

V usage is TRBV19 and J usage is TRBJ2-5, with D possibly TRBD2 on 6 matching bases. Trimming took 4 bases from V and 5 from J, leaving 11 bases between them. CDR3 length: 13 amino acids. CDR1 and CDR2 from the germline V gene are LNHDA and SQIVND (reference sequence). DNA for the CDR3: TGTGCCAGTAGTACGGAGGGACGGGAGACCCAGTACTTC. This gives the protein CASSTEGRETQYF.

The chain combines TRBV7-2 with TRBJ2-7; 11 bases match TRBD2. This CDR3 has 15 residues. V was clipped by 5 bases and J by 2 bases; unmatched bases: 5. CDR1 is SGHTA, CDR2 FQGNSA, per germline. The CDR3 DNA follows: TGTGCCAGCAGCCGACTAGCGGGATCTCCCTACGAGCAGTACTTC. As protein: CASSRLAGSPYEQYF.

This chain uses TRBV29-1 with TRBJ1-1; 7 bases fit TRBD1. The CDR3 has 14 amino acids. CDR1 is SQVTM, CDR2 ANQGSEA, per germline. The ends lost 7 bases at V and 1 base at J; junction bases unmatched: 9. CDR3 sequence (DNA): TGCAGCGCCGTACGGACAGGAAAGAACACTGAAGCTTTCTTT. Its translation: CSAVRTGKNTEAFF.

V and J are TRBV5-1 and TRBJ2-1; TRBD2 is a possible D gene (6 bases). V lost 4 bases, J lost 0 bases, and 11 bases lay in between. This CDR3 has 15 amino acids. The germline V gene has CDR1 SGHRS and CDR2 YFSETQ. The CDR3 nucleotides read TGCGCCAGCAGCGTCGGGGGAAGCTCCTACAATGAGCAGTTCTTC. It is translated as CASSVGGSSYNEQFF.

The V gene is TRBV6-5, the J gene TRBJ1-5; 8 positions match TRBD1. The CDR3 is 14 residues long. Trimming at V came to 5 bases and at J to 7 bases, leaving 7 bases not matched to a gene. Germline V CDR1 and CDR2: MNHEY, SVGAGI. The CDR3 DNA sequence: TGTGCCAGCAGTAGAGCAGGGGGCAGACAGCCCCAGCATTTT. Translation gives CASSRAGGRQPQHF.

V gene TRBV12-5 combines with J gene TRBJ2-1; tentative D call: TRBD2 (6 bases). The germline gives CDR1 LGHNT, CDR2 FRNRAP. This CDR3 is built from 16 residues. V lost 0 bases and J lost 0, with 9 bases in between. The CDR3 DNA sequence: TGTGCTAGTGGTTTGGTTATGGACTACTCCTACAATGAGCAGTTCTTC. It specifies CASGLVMDYSYNEQFF.

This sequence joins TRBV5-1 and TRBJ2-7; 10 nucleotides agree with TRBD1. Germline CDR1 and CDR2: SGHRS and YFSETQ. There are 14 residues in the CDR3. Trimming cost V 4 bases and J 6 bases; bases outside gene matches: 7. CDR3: CASSQGTGVGEQYF. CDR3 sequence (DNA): TGCGCCAGCAGCCAAGGGACAGGGGTAGGCGAGCAGTACTTC.

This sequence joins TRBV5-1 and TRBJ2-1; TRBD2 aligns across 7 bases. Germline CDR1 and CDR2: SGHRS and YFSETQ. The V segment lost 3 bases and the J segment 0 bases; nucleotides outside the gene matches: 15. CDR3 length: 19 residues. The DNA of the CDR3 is TGCGCCAGCAGCTCTGGGGACGGAGGACTAGTGAGCTCCTACAATGAGCAGTTCTTC. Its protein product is CASSSGDGGLVSSYNEQFF.

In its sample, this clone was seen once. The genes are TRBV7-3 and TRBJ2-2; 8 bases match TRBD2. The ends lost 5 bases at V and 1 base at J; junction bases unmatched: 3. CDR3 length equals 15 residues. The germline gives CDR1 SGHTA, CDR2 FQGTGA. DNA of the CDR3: TGTGCCAGCAGCGCGGGACTAGGGAACACCGGGGAGCTGTTTTTT. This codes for CASSAGLGNTGELFF.

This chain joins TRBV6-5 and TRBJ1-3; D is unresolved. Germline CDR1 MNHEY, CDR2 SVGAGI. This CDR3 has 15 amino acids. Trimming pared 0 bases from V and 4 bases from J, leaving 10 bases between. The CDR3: CASSYSSELGNTIYF. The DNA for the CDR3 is TGTGCCAGCAGTTACTCGAGCGAGTTGGGAAACACCATATATTTT.

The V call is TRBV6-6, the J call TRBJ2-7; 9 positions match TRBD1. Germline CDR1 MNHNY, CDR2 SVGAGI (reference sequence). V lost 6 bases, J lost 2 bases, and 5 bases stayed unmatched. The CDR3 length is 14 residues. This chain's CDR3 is CASRPDRGTYEQYF. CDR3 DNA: TGTGCCAGCAGACCCGACAGGGGGACCTACGAGCAGTACTTC.

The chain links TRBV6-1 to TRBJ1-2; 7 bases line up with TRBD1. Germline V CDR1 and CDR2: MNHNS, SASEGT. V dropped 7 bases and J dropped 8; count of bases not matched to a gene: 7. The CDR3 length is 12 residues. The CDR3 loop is CASIDRAWGYTF. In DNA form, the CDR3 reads TGTGCCAGCATAGACAGGGCGTGGGGCTACACCTTC.

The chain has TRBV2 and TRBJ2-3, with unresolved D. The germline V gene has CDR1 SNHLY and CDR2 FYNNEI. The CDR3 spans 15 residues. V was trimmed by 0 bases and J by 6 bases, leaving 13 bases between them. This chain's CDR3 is CASSEAPRLIDTQYF. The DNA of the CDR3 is TGTGCCAGCAGTGAAGCGCCACGGTTGATTGATACGCAGTATTTT.

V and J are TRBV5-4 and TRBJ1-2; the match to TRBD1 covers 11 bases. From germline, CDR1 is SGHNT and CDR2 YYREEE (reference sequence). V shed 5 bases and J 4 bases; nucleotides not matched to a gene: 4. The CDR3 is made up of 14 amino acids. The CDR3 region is CASRAGTGGYGYTF. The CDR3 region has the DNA TGTGCCAGCAGGGCCGGGACAGGGGGCTATGGCTACACCTTC.

Written as DNA, the CDR3 is TGCGCCAGGGGGCAAGCGGGAGACGAGCAGTACTTC. It codes for CARGQAGDEQYF. V usage is TRBV4-3 and J usage is TRBJ2-7; 8 nucleotides agree with TRBD2. The CDR3 has 12 residues. Germline V gene data show CDR1 as LGHNA and CDR2 as YSLEER. The J segment lost 5 bases and the V segment lost 9 bases, leaving 6 bases of the junction unmatched.

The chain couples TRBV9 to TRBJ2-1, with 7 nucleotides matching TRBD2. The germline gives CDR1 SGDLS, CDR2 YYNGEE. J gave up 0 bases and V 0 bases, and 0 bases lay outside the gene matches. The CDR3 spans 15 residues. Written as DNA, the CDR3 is TGTGCCAGCAGCGTAGAGCGGGGCTCCTACAATGAGCAGTTCTTC. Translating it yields CASSVERGSYNEQFF.

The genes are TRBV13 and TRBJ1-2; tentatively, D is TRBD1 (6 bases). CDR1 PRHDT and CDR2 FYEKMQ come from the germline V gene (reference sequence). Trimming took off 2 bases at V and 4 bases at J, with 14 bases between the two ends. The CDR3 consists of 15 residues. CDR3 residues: CASSLRQESLYGYTF. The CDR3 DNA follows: TGTGCCAGCAGCTTACGACAGGAGTCCCTCTATGGCTACACCTTC.

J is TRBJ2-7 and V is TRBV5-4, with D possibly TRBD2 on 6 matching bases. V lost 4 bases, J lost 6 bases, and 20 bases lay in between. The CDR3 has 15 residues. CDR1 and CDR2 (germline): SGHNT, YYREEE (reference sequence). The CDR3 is CASSGRRRPPGEQYF. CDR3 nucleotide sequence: TGTGCCAGCAGCGGGAGGAGGCGGCCGCCTGGCGAGCAGTACTTC.

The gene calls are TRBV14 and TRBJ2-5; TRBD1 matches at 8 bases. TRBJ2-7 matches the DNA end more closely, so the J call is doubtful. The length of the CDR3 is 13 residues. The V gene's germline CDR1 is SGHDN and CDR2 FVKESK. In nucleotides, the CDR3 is TGTGCCAGCAGCCAGGACAGGGTCCACGAGCAGTACTTC. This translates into CASSQDRVHEQYF.

The CDR3 nucleotides are TGCAGCGTTGAAGTCCGGGGACAGACCTACGAGCAGTACTTC. Protein: CSVEVRGQTYEQYF. The chain recombines TRBV29-1 with TRBJ2-7; 7 positions agree with TRBD1. V shed 1 base, J shed 2 bases, and the junction held 5 bases outside the gene matches. The length of the CDR3 is 14 residues. The germline gives CDR1 SQVTM, CDR2 ANQGSEA.

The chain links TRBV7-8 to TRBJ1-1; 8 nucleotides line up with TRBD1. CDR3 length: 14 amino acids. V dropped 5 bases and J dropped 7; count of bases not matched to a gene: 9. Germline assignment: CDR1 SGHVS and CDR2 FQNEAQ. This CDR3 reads CASSGRTGTFEAFF. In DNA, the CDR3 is TGTGCCAGCAGCGGACGGACAGGGACCTTTGAAGCTTTCTTT.

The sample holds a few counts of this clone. The CDR3 DNA follows: TGTGCCAGCAGCTTAGGATGGGCGGGAGGAAGGAATGAGCAGTTCTTC. Encoded protein: CASSLGWAGGRNEQFF. The chain is built from TRBV7-9 and TRBJ2-1; 8 bases agree with TRBD2. Germline CDR1 and CDR2: SEHNR and FQNEAQ (reference sequence). The ends lost 1 base at V and 7 bases at J; junction bases unmatched: 9. CDR3 size: 16 residues.

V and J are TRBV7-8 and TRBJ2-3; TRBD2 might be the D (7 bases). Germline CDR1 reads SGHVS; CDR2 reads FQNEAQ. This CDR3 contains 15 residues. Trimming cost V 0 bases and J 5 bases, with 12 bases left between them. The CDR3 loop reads CASSLAGGPGDTQYF. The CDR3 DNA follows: TGTGCCAGCAGCTTAGCGGGGGGGCCCGGAGATACGCAGTATTTT.